This T cell receptor (beta chain) was recovered during a study of blood T cell repertoires in COVID-19. Study information: Collection of acute and convalescent COVID-19 samples took place in the United States, Italy and Spain.

Seattle-derived patients entered the study during active infection and were followed longitudinally. TCRdb's copy holds only in-frame clones and misses some; the assay was immunoSEQ multiplex PCR. Counted here are tens of thousands of clones, roughly three quarters occurring once; the ten biggest clones make up 12% to 15%. The length of the CDR3 is 13 residues. Germline V lookup: CDR1 LGHDT, CDR2 YNNKEL (reference sequence). V lost 1 base, J lost 8 bases, and 11 bases lay in between. This rearrangement joins TRBV3-1 (or the pseudogene TRBV3-2) to TRBJ1-2; D gene ambiguous. The material sequenced was peripheral blood. This TCR was sampled from a man aged 55-75 years with COVID-19, enrolled during active disease. CDR3: CASSQGQASGYTF. CDR3 sequence (DNA): TGTGCCAGCAGCCAAGGGCAGGCCTCGGGCTACACCTTC.